The 16 T cell receptor beta chains presented below share a single source sample, sequenced in a study of T-cell reconstitution after alpha-beta-depleted transplantation in children. A TCRbeta library incorporating unique molecular identifiers was prepared. TCRdb redid the calling of the PCR reads with MiXCR, one entry per CDR3 protein. The sample contains hundreds of thousands of distinct CDR3 sequences, 13% of which appear only once. The input for sequencing was PBMCs, mostly from graft donor cells, taken 360 days after TCRalphabeta/CD19-depleted stem cell transplant. The origin of the receptors is a male patient aged 10 to 17 who had a stem cell transplant for acute myeloid leukemia, so the T cells may come from the graft donor.

This clonotype appeared a few times. The rearrangement uses TRBV4-3 and TRBJ2-1; 9 bases are shared with TRBD1. The V and J ends lost 1 base and 3 bases, in that order; junction bases with no gene match: 4. CDR3 length equals 16 residues. The V gene's germline CDR1 is LGHNA and CDR2 YSLEER. The CDR3 DNA follows: TGCGCCAGCAGCCAAGGTGGGGACAGGGTCTACAATGAGCAGTTCTTC. Protein product: CASSQGGDRVYNEQFF.

Only a few counts were recorded for this clonotype. The chain combines TRBV6-2 or TRBV6-3 with TRBJ1-2; 8 nucleotides align to TRBD1. This CDR3 is 20 amino acids long. CDR1 and CDR2 from the germline V gene are MNHEY and SVGEGT. Germline trimming cut 2 bases from V and 0 bases from J; bases unmatched to any gene: 17. In DNA form, the CDR3 reads TGTGCCAGCAGTTACCCCCGACAGGGGTTGTACGACCAAGCTAACTATGGCTACACCTTC. It is translated as CASSYPRQGLYDQANYGYTF.

This clonotype was detected many times. V and J are TRBV6-2 or TRBV6-3 and TRBJ2-1, with D perhaps matching TRBD1 (6 bases). V was trimmed by 8 bases and J by 0 bases, leaving 14 bases between them. Germline CDR1 and CDR2: MNHEY and SVGEGT. The CDR3 runs to 15 residues. The CDR3 is CASSGVGASYNEQFF. DNA of the CDR3: TGTGCCAGCTCAGGGGTCGGCGCCTCCTACAATGAGCAGTTCTTC.

The chain links TRBV15 to TRBJ2-5, with 7 bases matching TRBD1. The germline gives CDR1 LNHNV, CDR2 YYDKDF (reference sequence). V lost 5 bases and J lost 4; bases outside the gene matches: 7. The CDR3 consists of 14 residues. CDR3 residues: CATSPRTGRETQYF. CDR3 nucleotides: TGTGCCACCAGCCCCAGGACAGGACGAGAGACCCAGTACTTC.

J is TRBJ1-1 and V is TRBV6-4; D might be TRBD1 (5 bases). With 3 bases removed from V and 11 bases from J, the gap between germline ends came to 16 bases. The CDR3 sequence is 13 residues long. Germline V gene sequence: CDR1 MRHNA, CDR2 SNTAGT. Here the CDR3 DNA reads TGTGCCAGCAGTGAATCGGGACGGGCGCAGGCTTTCTTT. Encoded protein: CASSESGRAQAFF.

The chain uses TRBV20-1 and TRBJ2-6; D unclear. The V end lost 3 bases, the J end lost 2 bases, and 11 bases lay between the germline ends. Germline V gene data show CDR1 as DFQATT and CDR2 as SNEGSKA (reference sequence). The CDR3 is 15 amino acids. The CDR3 reads CSASGWLAGANVLTF. The CDR3 region has the DNA TGCAGTGCTAGTGGCTGGTTGGCTGGGGCCAACGTCCTGACTTTC.

This clonotype appeared a few times. This sequence joins TRBV20-1 and TRBJ1-6; D perhaps matches TRBD1 (5 bases). V lost 6 bases to trimming and J lost 9 bases, with 15 bases between them. Germline CDR1 DFQATT, CDR2 SNEGSKA (reference sequence). The CDR3 totals 13 residues. The CDR3 reads CSAPGLPGSPLHF. CDR3 DNA sequence: TGCAGTGCCCCGGGACTCCCGGGTTCACCCCTCCACTTT.

This clonotype was seen only a few times. This sequence joins TRBV29-1 and TRBJ1-1; tentatively, D is TRBD1 (5 bases). The CDR3 length is 13 residues. Trimming pared 5 bases from V and 1 base from J, leaving 11 bases between. Germline V CDR1 and CDR2: SQVTM, ANQGSEA. CDR3 DNA sequence: TGCAGCGTTTACCTGGGGGGGAACACTGAAGCTTTCTTT. It encodes CSVYLGGNTEAFF.

This chain uses TRBV29-1 with TRBJ2-1; the match to TRBD2 covers 8 bases. CDR1 is SQVTM and CDR2 is ANQGSEA in the germline V gene. The CDR3 runs to 17 residues. With 0 bases clipped from V and 1 base from J, the junction kept 8 bases outside the gene matches. This CDR3 reads CSVEESSGTRSYNEQFF. The CDR3 DNA follows: TGCAGCGTTGAAGAGAGTTCCGGGACTAGGTCCTACAATGAGCAGTTCTTC.

The chain combines TRBV21-1 with TRBJ2-7; TRBD1 is the table's D call and was not checked against the DNA. TRBV21-1 is a pseudogene segment. The CDR3 contains 15 residues. CDR3 sequence reads: CASSPGQGASWEQYV. For the CDR3, the DNA is TGTGCCAGCAGCCCGGGACAGGGGGCTTCGTGGGAGCAGTACGTC.

This clonotype was counted at least ten times. The rearrangement uses TRBV29-1 and TRBJ2-5, with a tentative D call TRBD1 (5 bases). The ends were cut back, 4 bases at V and 5 bases at J, with 14 bases in the middle. This CDR3 region has 13 residues. Germline CDR1 reads SQVTM; CDR2 reads ANQGSEA. CDR3 in DNA: TGCAGCGTTGGACTCAAGGGGTTGGAGACCCAGTACTTC. Protein sequence: CSVGLKGLETQYF.

The chain is built from TRBV24-1 and TRBJ2-1; D gene unclear. This CDR3 is built from 16 residues. Germline V lookup: CDR1 KGHDR, CDR2 SFDVKD. Deletions cut 2 bases from V and 2 bases from J, with 12 bases between. The CDR3 sequence: CATSDSQVVTYNEQFF. CDR3 coding DNA: TGTGCCACCAGTGATTCTCAGGTCGTCACCTACAATGAGCAGTTCTTC.

The V gene is TRBV24-1, the J gene TRBJ2-1; 9 bases are a match to TRBD1. Germline CDR1 is KGHDR and CDR2 is SFDVKD. CDR3 length: 15 residues. Losses at the gene ends were 8 bases for V and 3 bases for J; bases not matched to a gene: 7. The DNA of the CDR3 is TGTGCCACCAAACAGGGGGCTTCGCGCTACAATGAGCAGTTCTTC. It is translated as CATKQGASRYNEQFF.

This clonotype has a count of ten or more. This chain connects TRBV9 to TRBJ2-7, with unresolved D. CDR3 length equals 13 residues. The germline V and J ends were trimmed by 0 bases and 0 bases, with 4 bases remaining between them. Looked up from germline, CDR1 is SGDLS and CDR2 is YYNGEE. The CDR3 DNA is TGTGCCAGCAGCGTAGACGCCTCCTACGAGCAGTACTTC. It translates to CASSVDASYEQYF.

This clonotype was found many times. The chain has TRBV5-1 and TRBJ2-5, with TRBD1 matching over 7 bases. V was clipped by 1 base and J by 0 bases; unmatched bases: 6. Per the germline V gene, CDR1 is SGHRS and CDR2 is YFSETQ. The CDR3 spans 16 residues. CDR3 sequence reads: CASSLKRDRDQETQYF. CDR3 nucleotides: TGCGCCAGCAGCTTGAAAAGGGACAGAGACCAAGAGACCCAGTACTTC.

CDR3 protein: CASSSTLPNTGELFF. DNA of the CDR3: TGTGCCAGCAGCTCAACACTCCCGAACACCGGGGAGCTGTTTTTT. The chain uses TRBV12-3 or TRBV12-4 and TRBJ2-2; D is undetermined. Trimming took 6 bases from V and 0 from J, leaving 11 bases between them. The CDR3 sequence is 15 residues long.